The T cell receptor beta chain described here comes from a study of blood T cell repertoires in COVID-19. Assay used: immunoSEQ multiplex PCR; TCRdb lists only in-frame clones, some missing. The top ten hold about 2.7% of the sample, which has about 270,000 clones, approximately 86% seen once. Across fewer than 25 US areas, participants ranged in age from about 18 to 89 years. Donors were grouped by their self-reported clinical history. The source is a young woman who had recovered from COVID-19. Sequencing was performed on PBMCs or T cells enriched from blood (not recorded which).

This CDR3 is CASSLAWTGAPSYEQYF. CDR3 sequence (DNA): TGCGCCAGCAGCTTGGCCTGGACAGGCGCGCCCTCCTACGAGCAGTACTTC. The V gene is TRBV5-1, the J gene TRBJ2-7; 7 nucleotides align to TRBD1. Germline trimming cut 0 bases from V and 0 bases from J; bases unmatched to any gene: 9. This CDR3 has 17 residues. CDR1 and CDR2 (germline): SGHRS, YFSETQ.